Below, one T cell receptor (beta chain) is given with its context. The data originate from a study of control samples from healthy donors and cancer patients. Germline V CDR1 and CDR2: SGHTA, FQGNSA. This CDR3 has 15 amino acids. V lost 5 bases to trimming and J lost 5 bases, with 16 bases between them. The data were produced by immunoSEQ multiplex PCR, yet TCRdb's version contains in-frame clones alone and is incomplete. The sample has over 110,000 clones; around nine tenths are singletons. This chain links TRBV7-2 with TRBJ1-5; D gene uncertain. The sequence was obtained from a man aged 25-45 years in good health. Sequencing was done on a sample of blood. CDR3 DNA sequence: TGTGCCAGCAGCGCCAGGACGGGGAGGGATCAGCCCCAGCATTTT. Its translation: CASSARTGRDQPQHF.